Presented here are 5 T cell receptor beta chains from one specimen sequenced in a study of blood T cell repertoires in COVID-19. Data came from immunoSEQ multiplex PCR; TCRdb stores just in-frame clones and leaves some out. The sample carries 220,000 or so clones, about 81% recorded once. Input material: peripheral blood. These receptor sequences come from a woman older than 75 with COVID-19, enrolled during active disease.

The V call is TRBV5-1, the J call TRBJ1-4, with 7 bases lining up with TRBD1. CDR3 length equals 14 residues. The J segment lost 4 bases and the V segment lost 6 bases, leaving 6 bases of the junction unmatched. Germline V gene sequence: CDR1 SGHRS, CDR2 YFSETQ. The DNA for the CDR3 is TGCGCCAGCACCCCACAGGGGATTAATGAAAAACTGTTTTTT. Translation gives CASTPQGINEKLFF.

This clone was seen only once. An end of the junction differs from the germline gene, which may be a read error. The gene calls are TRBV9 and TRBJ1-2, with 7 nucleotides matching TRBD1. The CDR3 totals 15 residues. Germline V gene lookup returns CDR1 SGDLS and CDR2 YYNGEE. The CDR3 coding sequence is TGTGCCAGCAGCGCGGCTGCTCCGGGACAGCGGCCCCCTTTTTTC. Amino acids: CASSAAAPGQRPPFF.

The CDR3 coding sequence is TGTGCCAGCAGCTTAATCGCGGGGACAGGCTCCAATCAGCCCCAGCATTTT. This gives the protein CASSLIAGTGSNQPQHF. The rearrangement links TRBV7-8 to TRBJ1-5; 8 nucleotides align to TRBD1. CDR3 size: 17 residues. V dropped 2 bases and J dropped 3; count of bases not matched to a gene: 9. Germline loops: CDR1 SGHVS, CDR2 FQNEAQ. The variable domain in full, completed from reference TRBV7-8 and TRBJ1-5, reads GAGVSQSPRYKVAKRGQDVALRCDPISGHVSLFWYQQALGQGPEFLTYFQNEAQLDKSGLPSDRFFAERPEGSVSTLKIQRTQQEDSAVYLCASSLIAGTGSNQPQHFGDGTRLSIL.

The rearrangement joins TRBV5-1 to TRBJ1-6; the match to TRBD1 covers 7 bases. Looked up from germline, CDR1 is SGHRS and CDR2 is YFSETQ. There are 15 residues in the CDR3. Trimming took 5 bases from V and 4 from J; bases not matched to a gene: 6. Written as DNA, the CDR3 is TGCGCCAGCAGGCCACCGGGACAGTATAATTCACCCCTCCACTTT. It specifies CASRPPGQYNSPLHF.

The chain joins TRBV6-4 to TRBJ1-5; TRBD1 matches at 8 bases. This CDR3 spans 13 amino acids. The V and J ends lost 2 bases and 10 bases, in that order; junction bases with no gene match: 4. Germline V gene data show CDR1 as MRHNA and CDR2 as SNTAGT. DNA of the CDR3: TGTGCCAGCAGTGACGGGACAGGACGACCCCAGCATTTT. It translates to CASSDGTGRPQHF.